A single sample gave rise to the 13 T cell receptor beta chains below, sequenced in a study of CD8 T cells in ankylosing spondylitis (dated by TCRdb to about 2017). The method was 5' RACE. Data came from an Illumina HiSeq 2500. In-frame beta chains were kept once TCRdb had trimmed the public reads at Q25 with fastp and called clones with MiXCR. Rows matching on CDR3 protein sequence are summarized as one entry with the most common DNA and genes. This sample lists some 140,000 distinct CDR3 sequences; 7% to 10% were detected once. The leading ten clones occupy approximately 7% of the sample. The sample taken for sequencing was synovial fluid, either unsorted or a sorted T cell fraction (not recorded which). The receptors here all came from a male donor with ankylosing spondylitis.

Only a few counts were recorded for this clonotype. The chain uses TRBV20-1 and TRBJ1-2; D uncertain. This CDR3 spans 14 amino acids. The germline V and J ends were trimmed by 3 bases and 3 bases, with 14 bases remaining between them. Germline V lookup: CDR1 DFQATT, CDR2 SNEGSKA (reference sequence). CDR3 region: CSASSQAGYYGYTF. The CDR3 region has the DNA TGCAGTGCTAGTAGCCAGGCGGGATACTATGGCTACACCTTC.

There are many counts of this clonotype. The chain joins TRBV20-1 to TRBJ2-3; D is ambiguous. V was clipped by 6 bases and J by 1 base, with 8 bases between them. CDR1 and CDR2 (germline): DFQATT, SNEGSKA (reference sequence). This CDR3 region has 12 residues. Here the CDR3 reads CSAEFRTDTQYF. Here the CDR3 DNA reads TGCAGTGCAGAGTTCCGCACAGATACGCAGTATTTT.

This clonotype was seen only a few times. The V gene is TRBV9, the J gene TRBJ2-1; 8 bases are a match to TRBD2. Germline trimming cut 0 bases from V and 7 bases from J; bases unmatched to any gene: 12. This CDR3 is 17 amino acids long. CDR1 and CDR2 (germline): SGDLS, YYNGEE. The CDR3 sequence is CASSVGGSGARSNEQFF. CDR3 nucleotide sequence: TGTGCCAGCAGCGTAGGTGGTAGCGGGGCTCGCAGTAATGAGCAGTTCTTC.

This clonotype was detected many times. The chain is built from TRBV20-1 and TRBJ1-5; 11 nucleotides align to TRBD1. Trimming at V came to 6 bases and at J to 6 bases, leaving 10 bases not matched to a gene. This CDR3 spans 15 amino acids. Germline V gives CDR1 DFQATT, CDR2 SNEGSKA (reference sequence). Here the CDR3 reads CSAPRGQGGGQPQHF. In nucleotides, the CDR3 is TGCAGTGCCCCGCGGGGACAGGGGGGCGGTCAGCCCCAGCATTTT.

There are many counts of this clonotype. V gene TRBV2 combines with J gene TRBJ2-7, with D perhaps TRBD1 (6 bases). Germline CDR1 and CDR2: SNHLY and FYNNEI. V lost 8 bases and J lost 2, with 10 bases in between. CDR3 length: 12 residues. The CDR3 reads CASGGGPYEQYF. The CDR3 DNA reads TGTGCCAGCGGTGGGGGCCCCTACGAGCAGTACTTC.

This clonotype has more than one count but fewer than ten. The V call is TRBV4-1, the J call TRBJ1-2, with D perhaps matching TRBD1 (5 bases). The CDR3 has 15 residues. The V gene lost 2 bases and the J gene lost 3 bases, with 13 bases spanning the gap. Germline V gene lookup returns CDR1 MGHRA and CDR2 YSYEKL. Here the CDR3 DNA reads TGCGCCAGCAGCCAATTGTCGAGGGGAGACTATGGCTACACCTTC. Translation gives CASSQLSRGDYGYTF.

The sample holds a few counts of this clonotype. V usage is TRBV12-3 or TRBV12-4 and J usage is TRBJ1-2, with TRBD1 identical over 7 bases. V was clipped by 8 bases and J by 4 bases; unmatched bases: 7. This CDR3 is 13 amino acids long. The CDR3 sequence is CASLLSGGYGYTF. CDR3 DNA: TGTGCCAGCTTATTGTCAGGGGGCTATGGCTACACCTTC.

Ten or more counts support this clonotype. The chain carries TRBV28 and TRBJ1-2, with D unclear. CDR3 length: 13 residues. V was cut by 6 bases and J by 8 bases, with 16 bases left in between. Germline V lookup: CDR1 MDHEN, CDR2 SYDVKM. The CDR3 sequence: CASSRSAMGGYTF. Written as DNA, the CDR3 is TGTGCCAGCAGCCGTTCGGCAATGGGGGGCTACACCTTC.

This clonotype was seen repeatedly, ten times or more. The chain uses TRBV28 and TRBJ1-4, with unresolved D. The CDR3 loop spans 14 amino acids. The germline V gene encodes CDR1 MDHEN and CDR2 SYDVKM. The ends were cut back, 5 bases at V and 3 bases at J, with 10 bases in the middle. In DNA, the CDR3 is TGTGCCAGCAGTCCTCCGAACTCTAATGAAAAACTGTTTTTT. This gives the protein CASSPPNSNEKLFF.

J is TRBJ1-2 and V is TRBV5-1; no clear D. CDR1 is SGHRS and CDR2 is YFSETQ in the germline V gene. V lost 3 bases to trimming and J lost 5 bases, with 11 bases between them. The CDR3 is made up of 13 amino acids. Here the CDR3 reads CASSSLTGYGYTF. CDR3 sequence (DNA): TGCGCCAGCAGCTCCTTGACTGGGTATGGCTACACCTTC.

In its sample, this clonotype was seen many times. CDR3 in amino acids: CASSFTGTSGANVLTF. CDR3 DNA: TGTGCCAGCAGCTTCACAGGAACCTCTGGGGCCAACGTCCTGACTTTC. This chain connects TRBV5-5 to TRBJ2-6; tentatively, D is TRBD1 (5 bases). Trimming pared 2 bases from V and 0 bases from J, leaving 9 bases between. Per the germline V gene, CDR1 is SGHKS and CDR2 is YYEKEE (reference sequence). This CDR3 comprises 16 residues.

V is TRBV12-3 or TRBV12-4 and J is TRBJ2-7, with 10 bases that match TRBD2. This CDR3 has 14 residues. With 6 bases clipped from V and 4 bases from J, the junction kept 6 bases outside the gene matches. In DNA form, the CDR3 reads TGTGCCAGCAGCTATCAAGCGGGAGGGTACGAGCAGTACTTC. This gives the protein CASSYQAGGYEQYF.

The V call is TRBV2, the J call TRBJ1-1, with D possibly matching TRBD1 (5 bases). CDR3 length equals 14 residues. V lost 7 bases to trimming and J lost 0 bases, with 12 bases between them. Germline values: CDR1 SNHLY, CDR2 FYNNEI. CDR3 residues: CASNWGRLNTEAFF. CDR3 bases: TGTGCCAGCAATTGGGGACGGTTGAACACTGAAGCTTTCTTT.